A single sample is the source of the 28 T cell receptor beta chains below, sequenced in a study of blood T cell repertoires in COVID-19. Some clones are missing from TCRdb's copy, which holds only in-frame ones; the method was immunoSEQ multiplex PCR. Counted here are 200,000 to 250,000 clones, 85% occurring once; the ten biggest clones make up more than 2%. What was sequenced was peripheral blood. The receptors shown here come from a woman in her 70s with COVID-19, enrolled during active disease.

This rearrangement joins TRBV11-3 to TRBJ1-2; no firm D call. V was pared by 5 bases and J by 5 bases, with 15 bases between. This CDR3 has 14 residues. Germline CDR1 is SGHNT and CDR2 is YENEEA. CDR3 nucleotide sequence: TGTGCCAGCAGCGATCAAAGGGAGGCTTATGGCTACACCTTC. It yields the protein CASSDQREAYGYTF.

The chain has TRBV19 and TRBJ1-4, with 10 bases aligning to TRBD1. With V trimmed by 8 bases and J by 6 bases, 12 bases remained unmatched. Germline V gene data show CDR1 as LNHDA and CDR2 as SQIVND (reference sequence). The CDR3 covers 16 residues. The CDR3 loop reads CASADRGRGGDEKLFF. In DNA, the CDR3 is TGTGCCAGTGCTGACAGGGGGCGCGGAGGTGATGAAAAACTGTTTTTT.

This clone was found once. Here the CDR3 reads CASSPPMGAGVPNEQFF. Here the CDR3 DNA reads TGTGCCAGCAGCCCCCCTATGGGAGCGGGAGTCCCCAATGAGCAGTTCTTC. The chain recombines TRBV7-2 with TRBJ2-1, with 8 positions matching TRBD2. This CDR3 is 17 amino acids long. J was trimmed by 6 bases and V by 5 bases; bases with no gene match: 15. The germline V gene has CDR1 SGHTA and CDR2 FQGNSA.

The chain uses TRBV4-2 and TRBJ2-5; D is possibly TRBD2 (5 bases). The CDR3 spans 14 residues. Trimming took off 0 bases at V and 2 bases at J, with 7 bases between the two ends. CDR1 LGHNA and CDR2 YNFKEQ come from the germline V gene. The CDR3 region has the DNA TGTGCCAGCAGCCAAGAGCCGGGGCAAGAGACCCAGTACTTC. It translates to CASSQEPGQETQYF.

The V call is TRBV27, the J call TRBJ2-1; 11 bases align to TRBD2. Germline V CDR1 and CDR2: MNHEY, SMNVEV (reference sequence). The CDR3 has 15 amino acids. Trimming at V came to 2 bases and at J to 11 bases, leaving 8 bases not matched to a gene. The CDR3 nucleotides read TGTGCCAGCAGTTTAGTAGCGGGAGGGTTGATTCAGCAGTTCTTC. It encodes CASSLVAGGLIQQFF.

The gene calls are TRBV5-6 and TRBJ1-2; maybe TRBD1 (6 bases). This CDR3 is built from 11 residues. Looked up from germline, CDR1 is SGHDT and CDR2 is YYEEEE. Trimming removed 0 bases from V and 12 bases from J, with 9 bases in between. The DNA for the CDR3 is TGTGCCAGCAGCTTGGGACAGGAGCACACCTTC. This translates into CASSLGQEHTF.

This chain uses TRBV5-1 with TRBJ1-6; TRBD1 agrees at 10 bases. This CDR3 contains 16 residues. Germline-derived CDR1 and CDR2 are SGHRS and YFSETQ. The junction had 8 bases not matched to a gene; V was cut back by 4 bases and J by 7 bases. The CDR3 coding sequence is TGCGCCAGCAGCCTCTCAGGGACAGGGGCAAATTCACCCCTCCACTTT. Translating gives CASSLSGTGANSPLHF.

This clone is a singleton in its sample. The chain recombines TRBV4-2 with TRBJ1-6; D may be TRBD1 (6 bases). Germline V gene sequence: CDR1 LGHNA, CDR2 YNFKEQ. The V gene lost 0 bases and the J gene lost 4 bases, with 16 bases spanning the gap. CDR3 length: 18 amino acids. CDR3 sequence reads: CASSQDLTGRQYNSPLHF. The DNA for the CDR3 is TGTGCCAGCAGCCAAGATTTGACAGGCCGTCAATATAATTCACCCCTCCACTTT.

V gene TRBV5-1 combines with J gene TRBJ1-4; D not resolved. CDR3 length: 16 amino acids. CDR1 and CDR2 from the germline V gene are SGHRS and YFSETQ. Trimming removed 4 bases from V and 7 bases from J, with 20 bases in between. The CDR3 loop reads CASSEGLSRVGEKLFF. CDR3 nucleotide sequence: TGCGCCAGCAGCGAAGGACTGTCGCGAGTCGGTGAAAAACTGTTTTTT.

This clone showed up just once. The rearrangement uses TRBV19 and TRBJ2-6; no definite D call. V was pared by 1 base and J by 1 base, with 8 bases between. This CDR3 has 16 amino acids. Germline values: CDR1 LNHDA, CDR2 SQIVND (reference sequence). Here the CDR3 reads CASSIGGNSGANVLTF. The CDR3 DNA reads TGTGCCAGTAGTATAGGCGGAAATTCTGGGGCCAACGTCCTGACTTTC.

The chain recombines TRBV7-2 with TRBJ1-1, with a weak D call TRBD1 (5 bases). The CDR3 runs 14 residues. The ends were cut back, 7 bases at V and 7 bases at J, with 19 bases in the middle. The germline gives CDR1 SGHTA, CDR2 FQGNSA. CDR3 in amino acids: CASTGGGVRSEAFF. The CDR3 DNA follows: TGTGCCAGCACCGGGGGGGGAGTGAGAAGTGAAGCTTTCTTT.

This chain joins TRBV6-5 and TRBJ2-5, with 7 bases that match TRBD1. The CDR3 is 15 amino acids. The V gene's germline CDR1 is MNHEY and CDR2 SVGAGI. V was clipped by 8 bases and J by 4 bases; unmatched bases: 13. As DNA, the CDR3 is TGTGCCAGCCTTACCCAGACAGGGCTGGCAGAGACCCAGTACTTC. Its protein product is CASLTQTGLAETQYF.

The genes are TRBV19 and TRBJ1-1; 8 bases match TRBD1. The CDR3 has 15 amino acids. Looked up from germline, CDR1 is LNHDA and CDR2 is SQIVND (reference sequence). Unmatched junction bases numbered 6, after V lost 5 bases and J lost 1 base. The CDR3 loop is CASSGWTGSNTEAFF. In nucleotides, the CDR3 is TGTGCCAGTAGTGGCTGGACAGGGTCGAACACTGAAGCTTTCTTT.

The genes are TRBV4-3 and TRBJ2-7, with 12 bases aligning to TRBD2. V gave up 1 base and J gave up 2 bases; unmatched junction bases: 0. This CDR3 contains 15 residues. In germline, CDR1 is LGHNA, CDR2 YSLEER. DNA of the CDR3: TGCGCCAGCAGCCAAGGACTAGCGGGGGCCTACGAGCAGTACTTC. As protein: CASSQGLAGAYEQYF.

The V call is TRBV7-2, the J call TRBJ2-1, with 8 bases fitting TRBD2. This CDR3 spans 12 amino acids. The V gene end was trimmed by 10 bases and the J gene end by 8 bases; junction bases not matched to a gene: 7. CDR1 SGHTA and CDR2 FQGNSA come from the germline V gene. The CDR3 loop reads CANSPGGDEQFF. The CDR3 nucleotides are TGTGCCAACAGTCCGGGGGGGGATGAGCAGTTCTTC.

This clone was recorded once. V and J are TRBV19 and TRBJ1-6, with TRBD1 as a possible D gene (6 bases). Deletions cut 9 bases from V and 5 bases from J, with 17 bases between. This CDR3 comprises 15 residues. From germline, CDR1 is LNHDA and CDR2 SQIVND (reference sequence). The CDR3 nucleotides are TGTGCCAGCCGTAGACAGGAGCTGGATAATTCACCCCTCCACTTT. Translated, it gives CASRRQELDNSPLHF.

V and J are TRBV18 and TRBJ2-2; tentatively, D is TRBD1 (5 bases). The CDR3 runs to 13 residues. The germline V gene encodes CDR1 KGHSH and CDR2 LQKENI. Trimming left V 4 bases short and J 4 bases short, with 7 bases between. The CDR3 reads CASSQGSTGELFF. In DNA form, the CDR3 reads TGTGCCAGCTCACAGGGGTCCACCGGGGAGCTGTTTTTT.

The chain carries TRBV2 and TRBJ1-6; D call uncertain. This CDR3 spans 14 amino acids. V shed 1 base and J shed 9 bases, with 10 bases lying between them. Germline V gene lookup returns CDR1 SNHLY and CDR2 FYNNEI. CDR3: CASSEVTVGSPLHF. For the CDR3, the DNA is TGTGCCAGCAGTGAAGTGACTGTAGGTTCACCCCTCCACTTT.

The chain couples TRBV25-1 to TRBJ1-1; D is possibly TRBD1 (6 bases). CDR3 length: 13 amino acids. Germline-derived CDR1 and CDR2 are MGHDK and SYGVNS. V dropped 2 bases and J dropped 5 bases, with 9 bases sitting between them. CDR3: CASSEGGRTEAFF. In DNA form, the CDR3 reads TGTGCCAGCAGTGAAGGGGGCAGAACTGAAGCTTTCTTT.

The rearrangement uses TRBV9 and TRBJ1-2, with 7 bases lining up with TRBD1. This CDR3 contains 14 residues. The germline gives CDR1 SGDLS, CDR2 YYNGEE. V lost 4 bases and J lost 4; bases outside the gene matches: 7. Here the CDR3 reads CASSPGQTLYGYTF. The CDR3 DNA reads TGTGCCAGCAGCCCGGGACAGACGCTCTATGGCTACACCTTC.

The chain uses TRBV7-2 and TRBJ2-2; tentative D call: TRBD1 (5 bases). Between the trimmed V and J ends, which lost 4 bases and 4 bases, there was a span of 16 bases. CDR1 SGHTA and CDR2 FQGNSA come from the germline V gene. The CDR3 loop spans 16 amino acids. The CDR3 loop reads CASSSRWGGSTGELFF. CDR3 sequence (DNA): TGTGCCAGCAGCTCCCGATGGGGCGGTAGCACCGGGGAGCTGTTTTTT.

V and J are TRBV7-2 and TRBJ2-5, with 9 bases fitting TRBD2. The CDR3 is 16 amino acids. V was pared by 5 bases and J by 2 bases, with 9 bases of the junction left unmatched. Germline loops: CDR1 SGHTA, CDR2 FQGNSA. CDR3 bases: TGTGCCAGCAGCATCACGACTAGCGGCTTTCAAGAGACCCAGTACTTC. Translating it yields CASSITTSGFQETQYF.

This clone was detected only a few times. V usage is TRBV4-3 and J usage is TRBJ1-2; D is possibly TRBD1 (6 bases). The CDR3 spans 15 residues. CDR1 LGHNA and CDR2 YSLEER come from the germline V gene. V was shortened by 0 bases and J by 12 bases, with 20 bases between the two germline ends. CDR3 loop: CASSQDPGALGRNTF. The CDR3 bases are TGCGCCAGCAGCCAAGATCCAGGGGCGCTCGGTCGGAACACCTTC.

The chain couples TRBV4-1 to TRBJ1-2; the match to TRBD1 covers 12 bases. The CDR3 consists of 16 residues. In germline, CDR1 is MGHRA, CDR2 YSYEKL. The ends lost 2 bases at V and 7 bases at J; junction bases unmatched: 8. The CDR3 nucleotides read TGCGCCAGCAGCCAATCATTGGGACAGGGGGCGTCTGGCTACACCTTC. Protein sequence: CASSQSLGQGASGYTF.

The V gene is TRBV5-4, the J gene TRBJ1-2; 7 nucleotides align to TRBD1. J gave up 4 bases and V 2 bases, and 8 bases lay outside the gene matches. The CDR3 is made up of 15 amino acids. The germline gives CDR1 SGHNT, CDR2 YYREEE (reference sequence). CDR3 residues: CASSLTRQGFYGYTF. CDR3 DNA: TGTGCCAGCAGCTTAACCAGACAGGGCTTCTATGGCTACACCTTC.

The chain couples TRBV11-2 to TRBJ2-5; 7 bases are shared with TRBD2. The V gene end was trimmed by 4 bases and the J gene end by 4 bases; junction bases not matched to a gene: 6. CDR1 SGHAT and CDR2 FQNNGV come from the germline V gene. The CDR3 totals 14 residues. CDR3 region: CASSSMTSSETQYF. CDR3 DNA: TGTGCCAGCAGCTCTATGACTAGCTCAGAGACCCAGTACTTC. The variable domain in full, completed from reference TRBV11-2 and TRBJ2-5, reads EAGVAQSPRYKIIEKRQSVAFWCNPISGHATLYWYQQILGQGPKLLIQFQNNGVVDDSQLPKDRFSAERLKGVDSTLKIQPAKLEDSAVYLCASSSMTSSETQYFGPGTRLLVL.

J is TRBJ2-7 and V is TRBV6-5; D might be TRBD2 (5 bases). Germline-derived CDR1 and CDR2 are MNHEY and SVGAGI. This CDR3 comprises 13 residues. The V end lost 6 bases, the J end lost 5 bases, and 14 bases lay between the germline ends. The CDR3 coding sequence is TGTGCCAGCAGGTTGCGGGCGCAAAACGAGCAGTACTTC. Translation: CASRLRAQNEQYF.

The rearrangement joins TRBV6-1 to TRBJ1-3, with 8 positions matching TRBD1. Trimming cost V 4 bases and J 1 base; bases outside gene matches: 12. Germline V gene lookup returns CDR1 MNHNS and CDR2 SASEGT. The length of the CDR3 is 18 residues. The CDR3 sequence: CASSGTGTGLRSGNTIYF. The CDR3 nucleotides read TGTGCCAGCAGTGGGACAGGGACGGGATTAAGGTCTGGAAACACCATATATTTT.